This T cell receptor (beta chain) was sequenced in a study of cytomegalovirus exposure and HLA in healthy donors. Findings and limits, study-wide: In a later analysis, common viral pathogens appeared linked to several of the most significant clusters.

CDR1 LNHDA and CDR2 SQIVND come from the germline V gene (reference sequence). This CDR3 region has 15 residues. J gave up 1 base and V 7 bases, and 5 bases lay outside the gene matches. The PCR ran on 60 Vbeta and 13 Jbeta primers. Libraries were prepared by immunoSEQ multiplex PCR; TCRdb keeps only in-frame clonotypes and omits some of them. The table includes tens of thousands of clones, approximately 64% detected once. About this clone: Its antigen remains unidentified.

Sequenced: PBMCs. This rearrangement joins TRBV19 to TRBJ2-2; TRBD1 matches at 8 bases. This sequence originates from a boy between 5 and 17 years old in good health and CMV-seropositive. The CDR3 region has the DNA TGTGCCAGTATTCCAGGGGGCCTGAACACCGGGGAGCTGTTTTTT. It specifies CASIPGGLNTGELFF.